This TCR beta chain was captured by sequencing in a study of blood T cell repertoires in COVID-19. About the research overall: Samples came from the United States, Italy and Spain, spanning acute and convalescent COVID-19.

The V gene end was trimmed by 10 bases and the J gene end by 5 bases; junction bases not matched to a gene: 10. The germline CDR1 and CDR2 sequences are SNHLY and FYNNEI. The CDR3 sequence is 13 residues long. Source study methods: Reference gene primer amplification gave estimated nucleated cell counts. Clones were read by immunoSEQ multiplex PCR, and TCRdb kept only the in-frame ones, dropping some. V, J and clone size derive from that table, while D and trimming were established from the DNA sequence. The top ten clones hold less than 1.2% of a sample with about 370,000 clones, over 75% of them seen once.

This TCR derives from a man between 18 and 35 years old who had recovered from COVID-19. Material for sequencing was PBMCs or T cells enriched from blood (not recorded which). V and J are TRBV2 and TRBJ2-5; 7 bases are a match to TRBD1. As DNA, the CDR3 is TGTGCCACCAACCACAGGGGTGGCGAGACCCAGTACTTC. Translated, it gives CATNHRGGETQYF. The complete variable domain, with remaining parts taken from reference TRBV2 and TRBJ2-5, reads EPEVTQTPSHQVTQMGQEVILRCVPISNHLYFYWYRQILGQKVEFLVSFYNNEISEKSEIFDDQFSVERPDGSNFTLKIRSTKLEDSAMYFCATNHRGGETQYFGPGTRLLVL.